The 23 T cell receptor beta chains reported below all come from one sample, sequenced in a study of spatial heterogeneity in lung cancer. Documented time point: blood at routine non-recurrence follow-up after resection. TCRdb recomputed calls from the 5' RACE reads with MiXCR, one row per CDR3 protein. The sample yields roughly 34,000 distinct CDR3 sequences, under 9% seen once. This specimen was PBMCs, taken at follow-up. These receptors originate from a male donor with early-stage non-small cell lung cancer.

The J gene is TRBJ2-3, the V gene TRBV28; D is uncertain. The CDR3 loop spans 15 amino acids. Germline loops: CDR1 MDHEN, CDR2 SYDVKM. The V end was cut by 2 bases, the J end by 1 base, with 10 bases between. CDR3: CASSLPVVGTDTQYF. In DNA, the CDR3 is TGTGCCAGCAGTTTACCGGTGGTTGGCACAGATACGCAGTATTTT.

At least ten counts were recorded for this clonotype. The V gene is TRBV6-2 or TRBV6-3, the J gene TRBJ2-7; tentative D call: TRBD1 (6 bases). This CDR3 is 13 amino acids long. V dropped 6 bases and J dropped 2 bases, with 11 bases sitting between them. Germline loops: CDR1 MNHEY, CDR2 SVGEGT. The CDR3, as DNA: TGTGCCAGCAGCTCGACAGGAACCTACGAGCAGTACTTC. Translation gives CASSSTGTYEQYF.

This clonotype was detected many times. V is TRBV7-2 and J is TRBJ1-5; D remains unclear. Deletions cut 1 base from V and 5 bases from J, with 9 bases between. This CDR3 contains 14 residues. CDR1 and CDR2 (germline): SGHTA, FQGNSA. CDR3 sequence reads: CASSLGGIDQPQHF. The CDR3 nucleotides read TGTGCCAGCAGCTTAGGGGGTATTGATCAGCCCCAGCATTTT.

This clonotype was found many times. The chain joins TRBV12-3 or TRBV12-4 to TRBJ1-6; no clear D gene. The CDR3 loop spans 14 amino acids. V was pared by 6 bases and J by 7 bases, with 13 bases between. The CDR3 reads CASSLLRQNSPLHF. As DNA, the CDR3 is TGTGCCAGCAGCTTGTTGCGTCAAAATTCACCCCTCCACTTT.

In this sample, this clonotype turned up many times. The chain carries TRBV3-1 and TRBJ2-2; a weak D match, TRBD1 (6 bases). V dropped 5 bases and J dropped 4 bases, with 17 bases sitting between them. Germline values: CDR1 LGHDT, CDR2 YNNKEL (reference sequence). This CDR3 contains 16 residues. CDR3: CASSKLPGHSTGELFF. The DNA for the CDR3 is TGTGCCAGCAGCAAACTCCCGGGACATAGCACCGGGGAGCTGTTTTTT.

This clonotype came up many times. The V and J genes are TRBV20-1 and TRBJ2-3, with D uncertain. Deletions cut 3 bases from V and 4 bases from J, with 5 bases between. CDR1 is DFQATT and CDR2 is SNEGSKA in the germline V gene (reference sequence). The CDR3 length is 11 residues. As DNA, the CDR3 is TGCAGTGCTAGTTGGGCAGATACGCAGTATTTT. Its protein is CSASWADTQYF.

This clonotype came up many times. The CDR3 is CASRPTGTRGSRQYF. The CDR3 region has the DNA TGTGCCAGCAGGCCTACCGGGACAAGAGGATCTCGGCAGTACTTC. The chain recombines TRBV11-2 with TRBJ2-7; D may be TRBD1 (6 bases). Between the trimmed V and J ends, which lost 6 bases and 9 bases, there was a span of 24 bases. Germline V gives CDR1 SGHAT, CDR2 FQNNGV. This CDR3 comprises 15 residues.

This clonotype was detected ten times or more. This sequence joins TRBV11-2 and TRBJ2-2, with a possible D match to TRBD2 (5 bases). V lost 9 bases to trimming and J lost 6 bases, with 11 bases between them. Germline-derived CDR1 and CDR2 are SGHAT and FQNNGV. The CDR3 has 12 residues. CDR3 region: CASTRGAGELFF. The CDR3, as DNA: TGTGCCAGTACACGGGGAGCCGGGGAGCTGTTTTTT.

This clonotype has at least ten counts. The rearrangement joins TRBV11-2 to TRBJ2-1; TRBD2 might be the D (6 bases). The CDR3 is 16 amino acids. CDR1 SGHAT and CDR2 FQNNGV come from the germline V gene. The V end lost 6 bases, the J end lost 4 bases, and 19 bases lay between the germline ends. The CDR3 here is CASSGEWGGGYNEQFF. In DNA, the CDR3 is TGTGCCAGCAGTGGCGAGTGGGGCGGAGGGTACAATGAGCAGTTCTTC. Full variable domain (missing parts from reference TRBV11-2 and TRBJ2-1): EAGVAQSPRYKIIEKRQSVAFWCNPISGHATLYWYQQILGQGPKLLIQFQNNGVVDDSQLPKDRFSAERLKGVDSTLKIQPAKLEDSAVYLCASSGEWGGGYNEQFFGPGTRLTVL.

This clonotype was recorded many times. The chain has TRBV19 and TRBJ1-2; D is uncertain. The CDR3 is made up of 15 amino acids. Germline values: CDR1 LNHDA, CDR2 SQIVND (reference sequence). Trimming stripped 7 bases from V and 0 bases from J, with 15 bases between. CDR3 protein: CASTPFGETNYGYTF. The CDR3 DNA sequence: TGTGCCAGTACCCCATTTGGGGAGACTAACTATGGCTACACCTTC.

This clonotype was found many times. CDR3 DNA: TGTGCCAGCGACTACGGGGGGGGAACCCACAGCTCCTACAATGAGCAGTTCTTC. Protein: CASDYGGGTHSSYNEQFF. This chain uses TRBV6-2 or TRBV6-3 with TRBJ2-1; 8 positions match TRBD2. This CDR3 has 18 residues. V trimming: 8 bases; J trimming: 0 bases; junction bases outside the gene matches: 15. The germline V gene encodes CDR1 MNHEY and CDR2 SVGEGT.

In this sample, this clonotype turned up many times. The CDR3, as DNA: TGTGCCAGCAGTGTGACAGGGACTTACAATGAGCAGTTCTTC. Amino acids: CASSVTGTYNEQFF. The genes are TRBV12-3 or TRBV12-4 and TRBJ2-1, with D possibly TRBD1 on 7 matching bases. The CDR3 totals 14 residues. The V gene lost 5 bases and the J gene lost 4 bases, with 12 bases spanning the gap.

This clonotype was detected only a few times. The chain is built from TRBV7-3 and TRBJ2-1, with D possibly TRBD1 on 6 matching bases. Trimming removed 6 bases at V and 0 bases at J, with 12 bases between. The germline CDR1 and CDR2 sequences are SGHTA and FQGTGA. The CDR3 runs to 15 residues. The CDR3: CASRPTGSSYNEQFF. The CDR3 region has the DNA TGTGCCAGCAGACCTACAGGGAGCTCCTACAATGAGCAGTTCTTC.

The J gene is TRBJ2-3, the V gene TRBV6-5; 9 bases fit TRBD2. V shed 0 bases and J 7 bases; nucleotides not matched to a gene: 11. Germline CDR1 reads MNHEY; CDR2 reads SVGAGI. The CDR3 is 17 amino acids. The CDR3 bases are TGTGCCAGCAGTTACTCGATTAGCGGGGGCCTGGGAAATACGCAGTATTTT. Its translation: CASSYSISGGLGNTQYF.

Remarks on this clonotype: A clone one base away is much larger, so this may be a read error. Because it lacks the conserved phenylalanine or tryptophan at the end, this CDR3 is likely a read error. CDR3 sequence reads: CASSPNSRGQNSPLHY. CDR3 coding DNA: TGTGCCAGCTCACCCAACAGCAGGGGCCAGAATTCACCCCTCCACTAT. The V gene is TRBV18, the J gene TRBJ1-6, with D possibly matching TRBD1 (6 bases). The length of the CDR3 is 16 residues. With 3 bases removed from V and 7 bases from J, the gap between germline ends came to 16 bases. Germline assignment: CDR1 KGHSH and CDR2 LQKENI.

Ten or more counts support this clonotype. The V and J genes are TRBV7-3 and TRBJ2-5; no firm D call. The germline CDR1 and CDR2 sequences are SGHTA and FQGTGA. This CDR3 is 14 amino acids long. V lost 1 base and J 2 bases, leaving 8 bases between the germline ends. CDR3 bases: TGTGCCAGCAGCTTAAGGGCAGCTCAAGAGACCCAGTACTTC. It specifies CASSLRAAQETQYF.

There are many counts of this clonotype. The chain has TRBV7-3 and TRBJ1-2; D is unresolved. V lost 7 bases and J lost 6, with 21 bases in between. This CDR3 is built from 15 residues. CDR1 is SGHTA and CDR2 is FQGTGA in the germline V gene. The CDR3 region is CASTSRPASGDGYTF. CDR3 nucleotides: TGTGCCAGCACCTCCCGCCCGGCCTCAGGTGATGGCTACACCTTC.

This clonotype was found a few times. The gene calls are TRBV20-1 and TRBJ2-3; the D gene is possibly TRBD2 (7 bases). The CDR3 has 16 amino acids. Per germline, CDR1 DFQATT and CDR2 SNEGSKA (reference sequence). Trimming shortened V by 1 base and J by 2 bases, and 16 bases separated the two germline ends. This chain's CDR3 is CSARGAGATFTDTQYF. CDR3 DNA: TGCAGTGCTAGAGGGGCGGGGGCTACCTTCACAGATACGCAGTATTTT.

The table lists this clonotype with many counts. The V and J genes are TRBV6-2 or TRBV6-3 and TRBJ1-5; 9 bases fit TRBD1. The V gene's germline CDR1 is MNHEY and CDR2 SVGEGT. The CDR3 spans 13 residues. Trimming at V came to 0 bases and at J to 15 bases, leaving 6 bases not matched to a gene. This CDR3 reads CASSYSWGQGRHF. The CDR3, as DNA: TGTGCCAGCAGTTACTCTTGGGGACAGGGACGGCATTTT.

This clonotype appeared many times. This chain connects TRBV11-2 to TRBJ2-5, with D perhaps matching TRBD1 (6 bases). With 7 bases removed from V and 5 bases from J, the gap between germline ends came to 14 bases. The V gene's germline CDR1 is SGHAT and CDR2 FQNNGV. This CDR3 comprises 13 residues. The CDR3 DNA reads TGTGCCAGCAACTCAAACAGGGCTGAGACCCAGTACTTC. Amino acids: CASNSNRAETQYF. Supplemented by reference TRBV11-2 and TRBJ2-5, the full variable domain reads EAGVAQSPRYKIIEKRQSVAFWCNPISGHATLYWYQQILGQGPKLLIQFQNNGVVDDSQLPKDRFSAERLKGVDSTLKIQPAKLEDSAVYLCASNSNRAETQYFGPGTRLLVL.

Ten or more counts support this clonotype. The genes are TRBV18 and TRBJ2-1, with D hard to call. The CDR3 sequence is 13 residues long. V was cut by 1 base and J by 8 bases, with 9 bases left in between. Germline V gene sequence: CDR1 KGHSH, CDR2 LQKENI. CDR3 coding DNA: TGTGCCAGCTCACCACTGAACTTCGATGAGCAGTTCTTC. Translated: CASSPLNFDEQFF. Combining the CDR3 with reference TRBV18 and TRBJ2-1 gives the whole variable domain NAGVMQNPRHLVRRRGQEARLRCSPMKGHSHVYWYRQLPEEGLKFMVYLQKENIIDESGMPKERFSAEFPKEGPSILRIQQVVRGDSAAYFCASSPLNFDEQFFGPGTRLTVL.

The chain carries TRBV19 and TRBJ1-2; D is possibly TRBD1 (6 bases). Trimming removed 6 bases from V and 0 bases from J, with 14 bases in between. Germline assignment: CDR1 LNHDA and CDR2 SQIVND (reference sequence). This CDR3 has 15 amino acids. DNA for the CDR3: TGTGCCAGTAGGCTCGACAGGACAGCTAACTATGGCTACACCTTC. Its protein product is CASRLDRTANYGYTF.

This clonotype was observed at least ten times. V gene TRBV12-3 or TRBV12-4 combines with J gene TRBJ2-7; TRBD2 is a possible D gene (5 bases). V shed 3 bases and J shed 4 bases, with 13 bases lying between them. This CDR3 is 14 amino acids long. The CDR3 DNA reads as TGTGCCAGCAGTTTGGGTCAGGACTCATACGAGCAGTACTTC. Its protein is CASSLGQDSYEQYF.